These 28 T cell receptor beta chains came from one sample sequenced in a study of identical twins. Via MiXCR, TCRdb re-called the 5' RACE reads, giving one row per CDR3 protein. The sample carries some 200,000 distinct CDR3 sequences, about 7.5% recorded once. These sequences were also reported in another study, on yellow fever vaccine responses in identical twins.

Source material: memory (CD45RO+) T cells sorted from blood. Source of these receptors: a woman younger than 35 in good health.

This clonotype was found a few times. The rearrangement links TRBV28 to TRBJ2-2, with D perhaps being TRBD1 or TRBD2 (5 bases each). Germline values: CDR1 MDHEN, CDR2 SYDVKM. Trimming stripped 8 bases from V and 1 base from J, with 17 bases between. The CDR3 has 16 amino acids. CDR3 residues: CASSALGRVNTGELFF. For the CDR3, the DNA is TGTGCCAGCTCCGCATTGGGGCGGGTGAACACCGGGGAGCTGTTTTTT.

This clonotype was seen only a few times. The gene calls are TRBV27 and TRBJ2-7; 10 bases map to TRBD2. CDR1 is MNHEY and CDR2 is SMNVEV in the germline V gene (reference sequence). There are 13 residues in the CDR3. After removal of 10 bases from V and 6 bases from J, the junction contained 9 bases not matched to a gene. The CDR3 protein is CATHSGRTSEQYF. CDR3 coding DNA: TGTGCCACCCATAGCGGGAGGACCTCCGAGCAGTACTTC.

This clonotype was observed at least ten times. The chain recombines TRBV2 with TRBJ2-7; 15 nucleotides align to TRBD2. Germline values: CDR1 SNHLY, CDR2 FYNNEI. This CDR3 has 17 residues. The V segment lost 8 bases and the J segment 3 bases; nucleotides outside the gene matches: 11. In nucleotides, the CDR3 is TGTGCCAGCCGGACCGGGACTAGCGGGAGGAATAGCTACGAGCAGTACTTC. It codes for CASRTGTSGRNSYEQYF.

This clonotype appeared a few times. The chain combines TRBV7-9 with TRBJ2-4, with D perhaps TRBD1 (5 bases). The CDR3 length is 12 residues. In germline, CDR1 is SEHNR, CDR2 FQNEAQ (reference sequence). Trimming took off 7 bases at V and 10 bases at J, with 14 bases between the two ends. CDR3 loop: CASTPGREIQYF. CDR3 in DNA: TGTGCCAGCACCCCAGGGCGAGAGATTCAGTACTTC.

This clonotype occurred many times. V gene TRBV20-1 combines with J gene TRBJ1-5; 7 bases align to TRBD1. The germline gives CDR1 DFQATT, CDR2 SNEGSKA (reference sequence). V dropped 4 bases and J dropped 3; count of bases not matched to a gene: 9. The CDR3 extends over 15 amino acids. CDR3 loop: CSAKTLGQYNQPQHF. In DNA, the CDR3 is TGCAGTGCTAAAACCCTGGGACAGTACAATCAGCCCCAGCATTTT.

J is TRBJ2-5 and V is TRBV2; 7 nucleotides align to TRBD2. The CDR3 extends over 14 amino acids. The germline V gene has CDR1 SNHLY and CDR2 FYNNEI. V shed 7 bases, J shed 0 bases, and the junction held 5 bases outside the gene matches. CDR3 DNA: TGTGCCAGCAAAGCGGGGCGGCACCAAGAGACCCAGTACTTC. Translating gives CASKAGRHQETQYF. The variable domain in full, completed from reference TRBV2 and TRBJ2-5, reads EPEVTQTPSHQVTQMGQEVILRCVPISNHLYFYWYRQILGQKVEFLVSFYNNEISEKSEIFDDQFSVERPDGSNFTLKIRSTKLEDSAMYFCASKAGRHQETQYFGPGTRLLVL.

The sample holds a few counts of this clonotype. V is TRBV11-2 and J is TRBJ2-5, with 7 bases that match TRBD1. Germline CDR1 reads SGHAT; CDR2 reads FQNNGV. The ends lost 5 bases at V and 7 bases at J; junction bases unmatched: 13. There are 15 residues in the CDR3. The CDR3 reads CASSTPRDSGGTQYF. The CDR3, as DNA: TGTGCCAGCAGCACCCCCCGAGATTCAGGGGGGACCCAGTACTTC.

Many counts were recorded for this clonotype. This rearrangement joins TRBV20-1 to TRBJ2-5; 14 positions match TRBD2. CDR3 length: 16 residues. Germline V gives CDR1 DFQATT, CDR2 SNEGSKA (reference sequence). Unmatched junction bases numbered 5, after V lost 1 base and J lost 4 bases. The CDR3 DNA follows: TGCAGTGCTAGAGCCGGGACTAGCGGGGGAGGAGAGACCCAGTACTTC. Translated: CSARAGTSGGGETQYF.

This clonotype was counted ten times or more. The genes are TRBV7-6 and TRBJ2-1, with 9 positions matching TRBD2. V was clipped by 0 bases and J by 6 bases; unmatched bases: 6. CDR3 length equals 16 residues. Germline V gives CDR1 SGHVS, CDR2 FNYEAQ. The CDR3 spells CASSLAGSSGINEQFF. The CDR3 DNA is TGTGCCAGCAGCTTAGCTGGCTCTAGCGGGATCAATGAGCAGTTCTTC.

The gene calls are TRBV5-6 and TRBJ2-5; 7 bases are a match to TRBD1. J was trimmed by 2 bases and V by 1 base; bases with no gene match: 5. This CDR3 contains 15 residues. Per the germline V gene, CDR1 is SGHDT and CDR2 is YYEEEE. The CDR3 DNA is TGTGCCAGCAGCTTGACCGGCAGGGGGCAAGAGACCCAGTACTTC. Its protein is CASSLTGRGQETQYF.

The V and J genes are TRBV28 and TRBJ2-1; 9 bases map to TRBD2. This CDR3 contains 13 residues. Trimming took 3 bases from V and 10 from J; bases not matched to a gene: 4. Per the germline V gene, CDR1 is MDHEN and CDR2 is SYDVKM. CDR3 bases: TGTGCCAGCAGTTTCAGCGGGAGGTGGGAGCAGTTCTTC. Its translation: CASSFSGRWEQFF.

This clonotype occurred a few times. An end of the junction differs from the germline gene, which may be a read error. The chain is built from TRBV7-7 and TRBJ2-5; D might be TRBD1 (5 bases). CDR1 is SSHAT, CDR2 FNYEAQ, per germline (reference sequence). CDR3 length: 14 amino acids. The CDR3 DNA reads TGTGCTAGCAGCTTAGGGGCGTGGGGAGAGACCCAGTACTTC. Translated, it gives CASSLGAWGETQYF. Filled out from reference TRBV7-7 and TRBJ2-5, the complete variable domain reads GAGVSQSPRYKVTKRGQDVTLRCDPISSHATLYWYQQALGQGPEFLTYFNYEAQPDKSGLPSDRFSAERPEGSISTLTIQRTEQRDSAMYRCASSLGAWGETQYFGPGTRLLVL.

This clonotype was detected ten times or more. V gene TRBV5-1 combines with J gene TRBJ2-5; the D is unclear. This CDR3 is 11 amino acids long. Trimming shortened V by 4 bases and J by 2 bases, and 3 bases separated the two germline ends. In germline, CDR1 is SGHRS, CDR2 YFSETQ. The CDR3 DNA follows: TGCGCCAGCAGCATGCAAGAGACCCAGTACTTC. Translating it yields CASSMQETQYF. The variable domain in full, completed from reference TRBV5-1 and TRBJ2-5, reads KAGVTQTPRYLIKTRGQQVTLSCSPISGHRSVSWYQQTPGQGLQFLFEYFSETQRNKGNFPGRFSGRQFSNSRSEMNVSTLELGDSALYLCASSMQETQYFGPGTRLLVL.

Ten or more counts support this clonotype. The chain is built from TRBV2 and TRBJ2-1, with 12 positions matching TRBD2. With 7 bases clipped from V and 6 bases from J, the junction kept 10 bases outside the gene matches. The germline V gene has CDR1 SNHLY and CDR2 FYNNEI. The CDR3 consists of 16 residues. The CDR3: CASKGFVTSGGNEQFF. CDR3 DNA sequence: TGTGCCAGCAAAGGATTCGTGACTAGCGGGGGCAATGAGCAGTTCTTC. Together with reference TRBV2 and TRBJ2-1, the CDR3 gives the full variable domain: EPEVTQTPSHQVTQMGQEVILRCVPISNHLYFYWYRQILGQKVEFLVSFYNNEISEKSEIFDDQFSVERPDGSNFTLKIRSTKLEDSAMYFCASKGFVTSGGNEQFFGPGTRLTVL.

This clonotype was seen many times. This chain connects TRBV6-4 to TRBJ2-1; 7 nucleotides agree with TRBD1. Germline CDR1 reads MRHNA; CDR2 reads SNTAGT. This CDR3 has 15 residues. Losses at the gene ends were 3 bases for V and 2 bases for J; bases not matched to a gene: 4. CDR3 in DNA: TGTGCCAGCAGTGAGGAGACAGGGACCTACAATGAGCAGTTCTTC. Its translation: CASSEETGTYNEQFF.

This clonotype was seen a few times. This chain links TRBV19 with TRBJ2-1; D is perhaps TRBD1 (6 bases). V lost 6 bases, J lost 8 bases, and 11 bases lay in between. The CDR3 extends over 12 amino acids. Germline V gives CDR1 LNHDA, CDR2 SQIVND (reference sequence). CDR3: CASSVQGDEQFF. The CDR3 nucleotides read TGTGCCAGTAGCGTACAGGGCGATGAGCAGTTCTTC.

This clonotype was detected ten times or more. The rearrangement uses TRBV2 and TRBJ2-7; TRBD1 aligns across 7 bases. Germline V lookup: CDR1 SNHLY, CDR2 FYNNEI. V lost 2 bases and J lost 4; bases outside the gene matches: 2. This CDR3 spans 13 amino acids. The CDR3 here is CASSETQGYEQYF. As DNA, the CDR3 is TGTGCCAGCAGTGAAACACAGGGGTACGAGCAGTACTTC.

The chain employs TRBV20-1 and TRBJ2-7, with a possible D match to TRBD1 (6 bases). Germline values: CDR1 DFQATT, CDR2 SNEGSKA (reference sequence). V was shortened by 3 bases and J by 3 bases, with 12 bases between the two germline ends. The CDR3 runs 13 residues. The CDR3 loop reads CSASPGAYYEQYF. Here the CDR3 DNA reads TGCAGTGCTAGTCCAGGGGCCTACTACGAGCAGTACTTC.

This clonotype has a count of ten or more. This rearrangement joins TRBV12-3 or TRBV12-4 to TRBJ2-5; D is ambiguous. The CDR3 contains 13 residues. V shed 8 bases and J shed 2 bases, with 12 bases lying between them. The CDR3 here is CASSRVGQETQYF. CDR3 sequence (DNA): TGTGCCAGCTCCCGGGTCGGACAAGAGACCCAGTACTTC.

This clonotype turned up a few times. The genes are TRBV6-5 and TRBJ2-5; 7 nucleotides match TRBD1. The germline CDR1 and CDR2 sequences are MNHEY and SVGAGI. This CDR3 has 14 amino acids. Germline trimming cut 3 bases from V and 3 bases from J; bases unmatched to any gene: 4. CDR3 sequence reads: CASSYGTVEETQYF. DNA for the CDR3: TGTGCCAGCAGTTATGGGACAGTAGAAGAGACCCAGTACTTC.

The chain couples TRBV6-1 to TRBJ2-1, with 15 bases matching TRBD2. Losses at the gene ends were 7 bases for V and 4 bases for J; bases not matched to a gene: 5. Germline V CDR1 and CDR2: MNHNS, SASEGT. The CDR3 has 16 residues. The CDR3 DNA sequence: TGTGCCAGCACCGGGACTAGCGGGAGGAATTACAATGAGCAGTTCTTC. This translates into CASTGTSGRNYNEQFF.

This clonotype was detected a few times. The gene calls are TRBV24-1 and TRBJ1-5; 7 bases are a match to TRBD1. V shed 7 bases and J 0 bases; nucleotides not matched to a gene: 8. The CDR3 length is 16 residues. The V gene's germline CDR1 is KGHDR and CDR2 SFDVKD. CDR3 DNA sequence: TGTGCCACCAGCGGACAGGCCAAGTATAGCAATCAGCCCCAGCATTTT. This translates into CATSGQAKYSNQPQHF.

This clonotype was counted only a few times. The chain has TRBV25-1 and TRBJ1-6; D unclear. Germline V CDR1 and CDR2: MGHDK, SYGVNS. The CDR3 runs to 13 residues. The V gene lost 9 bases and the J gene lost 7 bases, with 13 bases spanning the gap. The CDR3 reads CASTISGNSPLHF. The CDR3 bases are TGTGCCAGTACTATTTCGGGGAATTCACCCCTCCACTTT. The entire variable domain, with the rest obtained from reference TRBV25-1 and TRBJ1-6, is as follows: EADIYQTPRYLVIGTGKKITLECSQTMGHDKMYWYQQDPGMELHLIHYSYGVNSTEKGDLSSESTVSRIRTEHFPLTLESARPSHTSQYLCASTISGNSPLHFGNGTRLTVT.

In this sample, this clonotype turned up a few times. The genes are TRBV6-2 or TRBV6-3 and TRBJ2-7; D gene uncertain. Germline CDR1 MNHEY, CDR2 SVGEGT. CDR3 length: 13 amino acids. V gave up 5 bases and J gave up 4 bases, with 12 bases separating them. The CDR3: CASSRVWGYEQYF. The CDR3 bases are TGTGCCAGCAGTCGAGTATGGGGTTACGAGCAGTACTTC.

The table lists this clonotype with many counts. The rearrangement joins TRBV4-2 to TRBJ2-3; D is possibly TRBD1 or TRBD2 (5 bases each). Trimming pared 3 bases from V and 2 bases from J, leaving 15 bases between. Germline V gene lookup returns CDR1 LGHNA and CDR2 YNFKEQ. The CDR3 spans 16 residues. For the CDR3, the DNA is TGTGCCAGCAGCCAGAGGGGAAGCGCTGTCACAGATACGCAGTATTTT. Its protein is CASSQRGSAVTDTQYF.

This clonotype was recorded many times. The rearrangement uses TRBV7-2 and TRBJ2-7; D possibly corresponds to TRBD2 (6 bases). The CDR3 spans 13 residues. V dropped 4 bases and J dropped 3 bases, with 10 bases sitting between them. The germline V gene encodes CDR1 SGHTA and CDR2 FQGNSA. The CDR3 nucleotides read TGTGCCAGCAGCTGGGGGGAGAGCTACGAGCAGTACTTC. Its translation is CASSWGESYEQYF.

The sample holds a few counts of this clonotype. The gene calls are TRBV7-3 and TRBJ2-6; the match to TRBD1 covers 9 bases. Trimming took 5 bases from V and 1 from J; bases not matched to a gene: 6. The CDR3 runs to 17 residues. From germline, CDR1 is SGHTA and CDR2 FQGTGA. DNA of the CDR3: TGTGCCAGCAGCCCCGGGACAGGGAAGTCTGGGGCCAACGTCCTGACTTTC. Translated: CASSPGTGKSGANVLTF.

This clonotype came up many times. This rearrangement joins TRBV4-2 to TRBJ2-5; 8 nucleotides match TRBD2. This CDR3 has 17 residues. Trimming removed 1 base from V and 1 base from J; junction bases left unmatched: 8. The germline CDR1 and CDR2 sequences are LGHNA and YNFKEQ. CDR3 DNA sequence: TGTGCCAGCAGCCAAGGGAGAGGCGGGGGGACCCAAGAGACCCAGTACTTC. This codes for CASSQGRGGGTQETQYF.